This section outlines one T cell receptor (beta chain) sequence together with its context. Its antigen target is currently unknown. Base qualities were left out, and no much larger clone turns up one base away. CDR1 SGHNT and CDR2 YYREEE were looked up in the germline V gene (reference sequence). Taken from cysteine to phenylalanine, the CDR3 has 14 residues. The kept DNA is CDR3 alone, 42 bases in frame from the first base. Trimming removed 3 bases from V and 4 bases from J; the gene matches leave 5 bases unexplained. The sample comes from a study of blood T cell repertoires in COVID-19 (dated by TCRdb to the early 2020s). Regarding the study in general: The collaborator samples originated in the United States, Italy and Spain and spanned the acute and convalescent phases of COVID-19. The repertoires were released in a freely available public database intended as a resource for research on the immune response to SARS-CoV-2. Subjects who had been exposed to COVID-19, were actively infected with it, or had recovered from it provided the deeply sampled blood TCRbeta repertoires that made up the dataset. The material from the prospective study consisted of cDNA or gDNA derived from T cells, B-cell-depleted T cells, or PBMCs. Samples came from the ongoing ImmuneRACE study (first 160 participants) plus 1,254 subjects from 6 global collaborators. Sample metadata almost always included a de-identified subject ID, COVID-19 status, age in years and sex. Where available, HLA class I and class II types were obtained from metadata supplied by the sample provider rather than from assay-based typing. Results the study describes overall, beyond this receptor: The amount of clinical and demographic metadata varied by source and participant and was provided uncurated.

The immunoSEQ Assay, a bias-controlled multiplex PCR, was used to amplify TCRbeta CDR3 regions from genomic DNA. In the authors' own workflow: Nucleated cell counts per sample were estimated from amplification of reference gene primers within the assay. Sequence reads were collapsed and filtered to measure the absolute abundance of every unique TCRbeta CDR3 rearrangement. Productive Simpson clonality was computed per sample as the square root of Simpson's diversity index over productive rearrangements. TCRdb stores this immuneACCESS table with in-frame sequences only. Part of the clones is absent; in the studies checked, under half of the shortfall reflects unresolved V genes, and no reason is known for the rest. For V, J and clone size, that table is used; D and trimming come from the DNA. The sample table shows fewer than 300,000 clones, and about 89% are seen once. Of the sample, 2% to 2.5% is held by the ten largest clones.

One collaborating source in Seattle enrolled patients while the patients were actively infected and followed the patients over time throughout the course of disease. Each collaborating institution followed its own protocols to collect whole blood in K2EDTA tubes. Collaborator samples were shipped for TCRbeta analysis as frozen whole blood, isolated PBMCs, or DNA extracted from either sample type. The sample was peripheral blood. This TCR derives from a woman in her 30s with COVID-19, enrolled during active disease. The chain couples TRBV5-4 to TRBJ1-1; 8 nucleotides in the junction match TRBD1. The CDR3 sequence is CASSSPTGGTEAFF. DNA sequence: TGTGCCAGCAGCTCCCCTACAGGGGGCACTGAAGCTTTCTTT.